A selection of T cell receptor beta chains follows, all from one sample in a study of blood T cell repertoires in COVID-19. Sequenced by immunoSEQ multiplex PCR; TCRdb stores in-frame clones only, minus some. The sample comprises fewer than 200,000 clones, roughly 85% of which are singletons, and less than 30% rests with the top ten. Sequenced: peripheral blood. The receptors here all came from a woman between 70 and 85 years old with acute or convalescent COVID-19. Both conserved end residues are part of each CDR3. D genes are given only for firm matches. Some rows have no size entry. The others give once, few or many, or a class for an expanded clone.

v_call	d_call	j_call	clone_size	cdr3_aa	cdr3_nt
TRBV29-1	.	TRBJ2-1	.	CSVEDRPGLNEQFF	TGCAGCGTTGAAGATAGGCCGGGGTTGAATGAGCAGTTCTTC
TRBV6-6	TRBD2	TRBJ2-3	.	CASRPPTSGGTDTQYF	TGTGCCAGCAGACCTCCGACTAGCGGGGGCACAGATACGCAGTATTTT
TRBV10-3	TRBD2	TRBJ2-3	.	CATSSSGMADTQYF	TGTGCCACCTCGTCTAGCGGGATGGCAGATACGCAGTATTTT
TRBV9	.	TRBJ2-7	.	CASSPHRGLMRYEQYF	TGTGCCAGCAGCCCCCACCGCGGATTAATGAGGTACGAGCAGTACTTC
TRBV6-5	TRBD2	TRBJ2-7	.	CASSPFSGVTYEQYF	TGTGCCAGCAGTCCATTTAGCGGGGTGACCTACGAGCAGTACTTC
TRBV27	.	TRBJ1-5	once	CASSLWANQPQHF	TGTGCCAGCAGTTTATGGGCTAATCAGCCCCAGCATTTT
TRBV5-4	TRBD2	TRBJ2-1	.	CASSRGLAVGHEQFF	TGTGCCAGCAGCAGGGGACTAGCGGTAGGCCATGAGCAGTTCTTC
TRBV2	.	TRBJ2-1	.	CASTEGAYNEQFF	TGTGCCAGCACGGAGGGCGCCTACAATGAGCAGTTCTTC
TRBV7-9	.	TRBJ1-6	.	CASSFTDSPLHF	TGTGCCAGCAGCTTCACAGATTCACCCCTCCACTTT
TRBV12-5	.	TRBJ2-1	.	CASGLGVGEQLF	TGTGCTAGTGGTTTGGGGGTGGGCGAGCAGCTCTTC
TRBV7-2	TRBD1	TRBJ1-2	once	CASSPQQGNYGYTF	TGTGCCAGCAGCCCCCAACAGGGGAACTATGGCTACACCTTC
TRBV7-2	.	TRBJ1-2	.	CASSPRVGLRSFGYTF	TGTGCCAGCAGCCCGCGGGTTGGGCTCCGGAGTTTTGGCTACACCTTC
TRBV9	TRBD1	TRBJ2-5	.	CASSVAGQGQETQYF	TGTGCCAGCAGCGTAGCTGGACAGGGCCAAGAGACCCAGTACTTC
TRBV19	.	TRBJ1-2	few	CASSLGGVGYTF	TGTGCCAGTAGTTTGGGTGGAGTTGGCTACACCTTC
TRBV14	.	TRBJ2-1	.	CASRKEGNEQFF	TGTGCCAGCAGGAAGGAGGGCAATGAGCAGTTCTTC
TRBV29-1	.	TRBJ2-1	.	CSVSVSSEQFF	TGCAGCGTCTCCGTGTCTAGCGAGCAGTTCTTC
TRBV19	TRBD1	TRBJ1-5	.	CASERQGIGPQHF	TGTGCCAGTGAGCGACAGGGTATCGGGCCCCAGCATTTT
TRBV30	.	TRBJ1-1	.	CAWSRWGGTEAFF	TGTGCCTGGAGTAGGTGGGGGGGCACTGAAGCTTTCTTT
TRBV19	.	TRBJ1-1	.	CASSILGEEAFF	TGTGCCAGTAGTATTTTAGGGGAAGAAGCTTTCTTT
TRBV5-4	TRBD2	TRBJ2-7	few	CASSLAGTISGEQYF	TGTGCCAGCAGCTTGGCCGGGACTATCTCAGGCGAGCAGTACTTC
TRBV5-1	.	TRBJ2-6	.	CASSLARLSGANVLTF	TGCGCCAGCAGCTTGGCCCGTCTCTCTGGGGCCAACGTCCTGACTTTC
TRBV7-3	.	TRBJ2-3	.	CASSPGGVTDTQYF	TGTGCCAGCAGCCCCGGAGGGGTCACAGATACGCAGTATTTT
TRBV24-1	.	TRBJ2-3	.	CATSDSVAGTDTQYF	TGTGCCACCAGTGATTCCGTGGCGGGCACAGATACGCAGTATTTT
TRBV19	TRBD1	TRBJ1-3	.	CASRLDRGPGNTIYF	TGTGCCAGTAGGCTTGACAGGGGGCCTGGAAACACCATATATTTT
TRBV11-3	.	TRBJ2-2	few	CASSSAGGELFF	TGTGCCAGCAGTTCAGCGGGCGGGGAGCTGTTTTTT
TRBV19	TRBD1	TRBJ1-5	once	CASSILSGTGDLHSNQPQHF	TGTGCCAGTAGTATCCTTTCTGGGACAGGGGACTTACATAGCAATCAGCCCCAGCATTTT
TRBV6-1	.	TRBJ2-7	.	CASSEALTGLLSYEQYF	TGTGCCAGCAGTGAAGCGCTAACAGGCCTCCTCTCCTACGAGCAGTACTTC
TRBV6-5	TRBD1	TRBJ2-7	.	CASRGTGAESYEQYF	TGTGCCAGCAGGGGGACAGGGGCAGAATCCTACGAGCAGTACTTC
TRBV11-3	.	TRBJ2-2	.	CASSLAVGELFF	TGTGCCAGCAGCTTAGCAGTCGGGGAGCTGTTTTTT
TRBV5-8	.	TRBJ2-1	once	CASSWGFSSQGNYNEQFF	TGTGCCAGCAGCTGGGGTTTTTCTAGTCAGGGAAACTACAATGAGCAGTTCTTC
TRBV18	.	TRBJ1-1	.	CASSPSLRGNTEAFF	TGTGCCAGCTCACCTAGTCTCCGCGGGAACACTGAAGCTTTCTTT
TRBV5-4	TRBD1	TRBJ2-5	.	CASSVQTGELETQYF	TGTGCCAGCAGCGTTCAGACAGGGGAATTAGAGACCCAGTACTTC
TRBV11-1	.	TRBJ1-1	.	CASSFQGWTEAFF	TGTGCCAGCAGCTTTCAGGGGTGGACTGAAGCTTTCTTT
TRBV2	TRBD1	TRBJ1-6	.	CASTFGTGANSPLHF	TGTGCCAGCACCTTTGGGACAGGGGCGAATTCACCCCTCCACTTT
TRBV3-1/TRBV3-2	TRBD1	TRBJ1-3	.	CASSPPDRSDGNTIYF	TGTGCCAGCAGCCCCCCGGACAGGTCTGATGGAAACACCATATATTTT
TRBV5-6	TRBD2	TRBJ2-1	.	CASSPGLAGGPPYNEQFF	TGTGCCAGCAGTCCGGGACTAGCGGGAGGGCCCCCCTACAATGAGCAGTTCTTC
TRBV4-2	TRBD2	TRBJ2-1	.	CASSQAPTSGAYNEQFF	TGTGCCAGCAGCCAGGCCCCGACTAGCGGTGCCTACAATGAGCAGTTCTTC
TRBV7-2	TRBD2	TRBJ2-7	.	CASSQVAVRETYEQYF	TGTGCCAGCAGCCAAGTTGCTGTGCGGGAGACCTACGAGCAGTACTTC
TRBV5-1	.	TRBJ2-7	.	CASSLFWGPTYEQYF	TGCGCCAGCAGCTTGTTTTGGGGCCCTACTTACGAGCAGTACTTC
TRBV29-1	TRBD2	TRBJ2-5	.	CSVSPSAGGPGETQYF	TGCAGCGTTTCCCCATCAGCGGGAGGGCCCGGAGAGACCCAGTACTTC
TRBV6-1	TRBD1	TRBJ2-7	.	CASSEHSVRTGGEQYF	TGTGCCAGCAGTGAACATTCGGTCCGGACAGGGGGAGAGCAGTACTTC
TRBV6-5	.	TRBJ2-2	.	CASSPTGTTGELFF	TGTGCCAGCAGCCCAACAGGGACCACCGGGGAGCTGTTTTTT
TRBV27	.	TRBJ2-1	few	CASSLFSISNEQFF	TGTGCCAGCAGTTTATTTTCTATATCCAATGAGCAGTTCTTC
TRBV11-2	.	TRBJ2-6	.	CASSLLTGRAGANVLTF	TGTGCCAGCAGCTTACTTACAGGGCGGGCTGGGGCCAACGTCCTGACTTTC
TRBV13	.	TRBJ2-5	.	CASSFGASKETQYF	TGTGCCAGCAGCTTTGGAGCATCAAAAGAGACCCAGTACTTC
TRBV2	.	TRBJ2-5	.	CASSPRGSANGETQYF	TGTGCCAGCAGCCCAAGGGGGTCGGCAAATGGGGAGACCCAGTACTTC
TRBV18	.	TRBJ2-5	.	CASSPSRQGGETQYF	TGTGCCAGCTCCCCGAGCCGACAGGGAGGTGAGACCCAGTACTTC
TRBV11-2	TRBD2	TRBJ2-2	.	CASSLAPSGVGGELFF	TGTGCCAGCAGCTTAGCCCCTAGCGGGGTGGGCGGGGAGCTGTTTTTT
TRBV5-1	.	TRBJ1-1	few	CASSLGTGAEAFF	TGCGCCAGCAGCTTGGGGACGGGGGCTGAAGCTTTCTTT